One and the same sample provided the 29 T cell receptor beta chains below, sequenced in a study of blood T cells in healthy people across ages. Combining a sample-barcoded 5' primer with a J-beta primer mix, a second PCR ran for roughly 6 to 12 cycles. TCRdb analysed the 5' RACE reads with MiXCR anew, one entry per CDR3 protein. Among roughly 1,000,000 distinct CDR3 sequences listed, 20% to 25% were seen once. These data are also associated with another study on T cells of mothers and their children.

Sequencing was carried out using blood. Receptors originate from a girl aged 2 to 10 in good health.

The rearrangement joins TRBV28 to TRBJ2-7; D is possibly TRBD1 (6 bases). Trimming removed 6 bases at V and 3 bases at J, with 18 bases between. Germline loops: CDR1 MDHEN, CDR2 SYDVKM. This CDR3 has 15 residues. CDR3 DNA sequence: TGTGCCAGCAGATCTAGGACAGAACCTTACTACGAGCAGTACTTC. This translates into CASRSRTEPYYEQYF.

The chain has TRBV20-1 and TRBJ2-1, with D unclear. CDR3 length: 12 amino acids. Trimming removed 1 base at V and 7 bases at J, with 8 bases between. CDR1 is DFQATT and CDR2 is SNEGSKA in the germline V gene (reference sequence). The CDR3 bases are TGCAGTGCTAGAGGGCCCGAAAATGAGCAGTTCTTC. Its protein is CSARGPENEQFF.

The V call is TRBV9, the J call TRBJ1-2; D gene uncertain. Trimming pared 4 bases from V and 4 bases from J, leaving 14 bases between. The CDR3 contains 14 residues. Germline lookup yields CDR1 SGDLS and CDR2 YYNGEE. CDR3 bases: TGTGCCAGCAGCTTCCGGGGTGGCAGCTATGGCTACACCTTC. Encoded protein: CASSFRGGSYGYTF.

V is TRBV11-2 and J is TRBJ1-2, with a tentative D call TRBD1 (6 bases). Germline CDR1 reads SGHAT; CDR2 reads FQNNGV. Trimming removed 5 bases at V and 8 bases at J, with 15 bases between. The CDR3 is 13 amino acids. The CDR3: CASSPRHTGGYTF. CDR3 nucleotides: TGTGCCAGCAGCCCCCGACACACAGGGGGCTACACCTTC.

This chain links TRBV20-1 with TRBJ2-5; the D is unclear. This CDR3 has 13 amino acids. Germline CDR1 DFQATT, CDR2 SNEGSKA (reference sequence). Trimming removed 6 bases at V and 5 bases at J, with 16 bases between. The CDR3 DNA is TGCAGTGCCCAGTGGGCGGCCGGGGAGACCCAGTACTTC. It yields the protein CSAQWAAGETQYF.

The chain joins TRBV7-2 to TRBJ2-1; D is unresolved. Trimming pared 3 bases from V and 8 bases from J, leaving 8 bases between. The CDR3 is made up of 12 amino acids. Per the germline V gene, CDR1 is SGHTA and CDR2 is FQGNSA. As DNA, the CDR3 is TGTGCCAGCAGCTTTGGGATCCATGAGCAGTTCTTC. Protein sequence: CASSFGIHEQFF.

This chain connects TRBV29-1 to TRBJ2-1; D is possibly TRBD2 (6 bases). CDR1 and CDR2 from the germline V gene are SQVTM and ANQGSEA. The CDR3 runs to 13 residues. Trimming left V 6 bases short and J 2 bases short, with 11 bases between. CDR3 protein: CSVRGFTYNEQFF. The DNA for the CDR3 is TGCAGCGTACGGGGGTTTACCTACAATGAGCAGTTCTTC.

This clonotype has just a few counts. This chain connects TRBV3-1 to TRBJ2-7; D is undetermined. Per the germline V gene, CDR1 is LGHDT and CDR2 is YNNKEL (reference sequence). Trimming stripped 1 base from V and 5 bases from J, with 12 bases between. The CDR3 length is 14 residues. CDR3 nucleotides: TGTGCCAGCAGCCAAGGCAGGTGGGGTCACGAGCAGTACTTC. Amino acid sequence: CASSQGRWGHEQYF.

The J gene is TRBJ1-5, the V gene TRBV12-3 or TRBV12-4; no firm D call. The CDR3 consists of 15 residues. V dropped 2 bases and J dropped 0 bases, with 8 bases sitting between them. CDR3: CASSLSGYSNQPQHF. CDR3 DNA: TGTGCCAGCAGTTTATCTGGATATAGCAATCAGCCCCAGCATTTT.

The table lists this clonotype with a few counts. The CDR3 sequence: CASSPGRDYNTQYF. The CDR3, as DNA: TGTGCCAGCTCACCAGGCAGGGACTACAATACGCAGTATTTT. This sequence joins TRBV18 and TRBJ2-3, with TRBD2 matching 7 bases. The length of the CDR3 is 14 residues. J was trimmed by 7 bases and V by 2 bases; bases with no gene match: 6. Germline CDR1 is KGHSH and CDR2 is LQKENI.

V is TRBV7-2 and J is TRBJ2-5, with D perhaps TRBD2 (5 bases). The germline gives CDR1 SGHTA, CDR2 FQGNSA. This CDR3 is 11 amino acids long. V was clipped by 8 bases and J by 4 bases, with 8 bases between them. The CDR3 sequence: CASLLGETQYF. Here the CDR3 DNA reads TGTGCCAGCCTACTAGGAGAGACCCAGTACTTC.

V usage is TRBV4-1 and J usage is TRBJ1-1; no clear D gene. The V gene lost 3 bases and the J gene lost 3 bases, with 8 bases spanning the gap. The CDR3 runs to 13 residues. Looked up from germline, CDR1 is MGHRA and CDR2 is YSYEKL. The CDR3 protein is CASSHGRDTEAFF. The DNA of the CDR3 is TGCGCCAGCAGCCACGGGCGGGACACTGAAGCTTTCTTT.

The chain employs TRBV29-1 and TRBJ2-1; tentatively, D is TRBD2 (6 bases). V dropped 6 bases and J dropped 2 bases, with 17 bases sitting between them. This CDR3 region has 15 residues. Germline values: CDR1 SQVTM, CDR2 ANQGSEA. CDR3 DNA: TGCAGCGTCCTTATCGCCGGGACTGCCTACAATGAGCAGTTCTTC. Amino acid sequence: CSVLIAGTAYNEQFF.

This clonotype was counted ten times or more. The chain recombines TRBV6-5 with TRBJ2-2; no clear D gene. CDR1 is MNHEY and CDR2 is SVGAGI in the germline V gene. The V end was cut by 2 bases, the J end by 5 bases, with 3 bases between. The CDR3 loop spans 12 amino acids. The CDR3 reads CASSYGTGELFF. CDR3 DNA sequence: TGTGCCAGCAGTTACGGGACCGGGGAGCTGTTTTTT.

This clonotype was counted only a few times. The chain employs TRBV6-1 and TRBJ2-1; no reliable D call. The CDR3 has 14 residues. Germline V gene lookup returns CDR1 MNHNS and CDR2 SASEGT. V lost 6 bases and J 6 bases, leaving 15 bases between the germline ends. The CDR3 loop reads CASSVAPGGNEQFF. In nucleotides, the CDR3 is TGTGCCAGCAGCGTCGCCCCGGGTGGCAATGAGCAGTTCTTC.

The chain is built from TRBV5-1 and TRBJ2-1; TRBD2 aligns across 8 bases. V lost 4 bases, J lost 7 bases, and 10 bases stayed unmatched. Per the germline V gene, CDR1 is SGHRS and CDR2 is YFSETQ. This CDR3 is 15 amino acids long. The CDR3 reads CASSGGGRTVNEQFF. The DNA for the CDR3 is TGCGCCAGCAGCGGGGGCGGGAGGACGGTAAATGAGCAGTTCTTC. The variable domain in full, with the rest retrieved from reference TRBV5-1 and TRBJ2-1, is KAGVTQTPRYLIKTRGQQVTLSCSPISGHRSVSWYQQTPGQGLQFLFEYFSETQRNKGNFPGRFSGRQFSNSRSEMNVSTLELGDSALYLCASSGGGRTVNEQFFGPGTRLTVL.

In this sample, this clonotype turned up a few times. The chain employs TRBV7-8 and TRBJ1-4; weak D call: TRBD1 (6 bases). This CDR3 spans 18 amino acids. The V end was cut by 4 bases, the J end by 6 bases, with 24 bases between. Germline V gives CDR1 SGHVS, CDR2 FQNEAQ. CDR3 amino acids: CASSSEPSVGGVYEKLFF. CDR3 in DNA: TGTGCCAGCAGCTCTGAACCTTCCGTCGGGGGCGTGTATGAAAAACTGTTTTTT.

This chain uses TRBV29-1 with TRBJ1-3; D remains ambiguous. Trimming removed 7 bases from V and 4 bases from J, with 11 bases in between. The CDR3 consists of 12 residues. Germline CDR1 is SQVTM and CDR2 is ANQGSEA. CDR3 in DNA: TGCAGCGGGATCCGCGGGGGAAACACCATATATTTT. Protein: CSGIRGGNTIYF.

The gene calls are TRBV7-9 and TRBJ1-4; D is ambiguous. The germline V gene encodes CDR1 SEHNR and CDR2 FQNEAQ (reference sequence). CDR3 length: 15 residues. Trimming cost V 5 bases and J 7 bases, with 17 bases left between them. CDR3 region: CASSQAGGGREKLFF. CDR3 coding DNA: TGTGCCAGCAGCCAGGCTGGAGGCGGGCGTGAAAAACTGTTTTTT.

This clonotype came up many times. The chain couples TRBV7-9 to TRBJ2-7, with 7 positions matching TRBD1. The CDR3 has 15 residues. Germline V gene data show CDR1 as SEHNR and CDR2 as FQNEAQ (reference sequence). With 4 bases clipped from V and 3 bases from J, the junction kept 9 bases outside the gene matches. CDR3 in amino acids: CASSWGTDGFYEQYF. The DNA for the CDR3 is TGTGCCAGCAGCTGGGGGACAGACGGCTTCTACGAGCAGTACTTC.

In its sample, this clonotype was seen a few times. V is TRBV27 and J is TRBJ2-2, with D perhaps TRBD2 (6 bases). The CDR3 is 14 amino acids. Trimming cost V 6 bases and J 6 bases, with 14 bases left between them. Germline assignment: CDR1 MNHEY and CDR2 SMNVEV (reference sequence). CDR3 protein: CASRGRGSPGELFF. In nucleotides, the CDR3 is TGTGCCAGCAGGGGACGGGGGTCCCCCGGGGAGCTGTTTTTT.

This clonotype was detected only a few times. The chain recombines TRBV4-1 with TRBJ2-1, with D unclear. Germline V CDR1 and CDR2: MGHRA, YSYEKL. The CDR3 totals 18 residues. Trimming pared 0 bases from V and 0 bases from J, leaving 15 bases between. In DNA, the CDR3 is TGCGCCAGCAGCCAAGATCAGATCGGGCTCCCCTCCTACAATGAGCAGTTCTTC. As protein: CASSQDQIGLPSYNEQFF.

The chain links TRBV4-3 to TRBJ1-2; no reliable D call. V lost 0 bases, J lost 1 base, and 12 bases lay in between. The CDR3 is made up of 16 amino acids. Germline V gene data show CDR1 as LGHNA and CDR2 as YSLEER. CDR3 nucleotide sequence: TGCGCCAGCAGCCAAGATTCGGGCTTAAATAACTATGGCTACACCTTC. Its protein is CASSQDSGLNNYGYTF.

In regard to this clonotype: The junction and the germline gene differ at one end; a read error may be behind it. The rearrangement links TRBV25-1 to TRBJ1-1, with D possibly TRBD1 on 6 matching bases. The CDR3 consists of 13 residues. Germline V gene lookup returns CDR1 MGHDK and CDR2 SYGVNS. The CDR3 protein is CASRLTGNPEAFF. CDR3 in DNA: TGTGCCAGCAGGTTAACAGGGAACCCTGAAGCTTTCTTT.

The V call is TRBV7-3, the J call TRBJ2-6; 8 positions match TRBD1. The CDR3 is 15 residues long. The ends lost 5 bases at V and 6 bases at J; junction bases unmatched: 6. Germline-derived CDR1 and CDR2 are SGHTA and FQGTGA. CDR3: CASSEDRGEANVLTF. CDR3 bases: TGTGCCAGCAGCGAAGACAGGGGAGAGGCCAACGTCCTGACTTTC.

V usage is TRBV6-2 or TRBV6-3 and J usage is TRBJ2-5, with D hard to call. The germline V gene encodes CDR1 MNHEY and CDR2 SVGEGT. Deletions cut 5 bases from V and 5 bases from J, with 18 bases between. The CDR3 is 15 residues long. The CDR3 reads CASSPRTFSWETQYF. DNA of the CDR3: TGTGCCAGCAGTCCCCGGACCTTCTCATGGGAGACCCAGTACTTC.

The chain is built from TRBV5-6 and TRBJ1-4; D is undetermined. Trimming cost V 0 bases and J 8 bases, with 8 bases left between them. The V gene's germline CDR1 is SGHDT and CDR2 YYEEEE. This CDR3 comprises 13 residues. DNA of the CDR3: TGTGCCAGCAGCTTGGATCGGGTCGAAAAACTGTTTTTT. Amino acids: CASSLDRVEKLFF.

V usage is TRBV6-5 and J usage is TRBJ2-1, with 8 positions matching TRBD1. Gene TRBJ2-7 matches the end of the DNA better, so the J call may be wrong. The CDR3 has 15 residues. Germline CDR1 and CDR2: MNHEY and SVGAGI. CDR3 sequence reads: CVDYWTGTGEYEQYF. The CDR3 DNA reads TGTGTCGACTACTGGACCGGGACAGGCGAATACGAGCAGTACTTC.

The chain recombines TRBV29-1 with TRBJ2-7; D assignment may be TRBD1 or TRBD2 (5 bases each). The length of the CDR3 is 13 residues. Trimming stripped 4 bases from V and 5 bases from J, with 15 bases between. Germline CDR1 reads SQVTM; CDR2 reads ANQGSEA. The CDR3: CSVGGVLLNEQYF. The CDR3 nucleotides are TGCAGCGTTGGAGGGGTCCTTCTGAACGAGCAGTACTTC.